The text below deals with one TCR beta chain. This entry belongs to a study of T cells in Graves' hyperthyroidism and ophthalmopathy. From RNA transcripts, TCR beta CDR3 regions were amplified. The TCR CDR3 first-round RT-PCR relied on the HTBI primer set. TCRdb itself ran the multiplex PCR reads through MiXCR, one entry per CDR3 protein. The sample shows 480,000 or so distinct CDR3 sequences, roughly 14% of them seen only once. Losses at the gene ends were 0 bases for V and 11 bases for J; bases not matched to a gene: 10. Germline-derived CDR1 and CDR2 are SGHRS and YFSETQ. The CDR3 covers 14 residues.

The rearrangement links TRBV5-1 to TRBJ1-1; 7 bases match TRBD1. This receptor was identified in a woman aged 18-35 years with Graves' hyperthyroidism. Sequenced sample: blood. CDR3 nucleotides: TGCGCCAGCAGCTTGGGGGACAGTGAAATGAGGGCTTTCTTT. It codes for CASSLGDSEMRAFF.